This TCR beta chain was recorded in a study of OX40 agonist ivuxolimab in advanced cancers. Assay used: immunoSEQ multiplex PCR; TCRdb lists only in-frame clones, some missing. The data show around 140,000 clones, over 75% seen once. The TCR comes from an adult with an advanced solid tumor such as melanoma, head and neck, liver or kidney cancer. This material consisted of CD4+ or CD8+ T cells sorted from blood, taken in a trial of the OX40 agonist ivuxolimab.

CDR3 sequence (DNA): TGTGCCAGCAGCACCAGAGGTGTTGCAACTAATGAAAAACTGTTTTTT. Its protein product is CASSTRGVATNEKLFF. The chain joins TRBV28 to TRBJ1-4; D gene unclear. Germline V gene lookup returns CDR1 MDHEN and CDR2 SYDVKM. Trimming removed 6 bases at V and 0 bases at J, with 14 bases between. The CDR3 contains 16 residues.